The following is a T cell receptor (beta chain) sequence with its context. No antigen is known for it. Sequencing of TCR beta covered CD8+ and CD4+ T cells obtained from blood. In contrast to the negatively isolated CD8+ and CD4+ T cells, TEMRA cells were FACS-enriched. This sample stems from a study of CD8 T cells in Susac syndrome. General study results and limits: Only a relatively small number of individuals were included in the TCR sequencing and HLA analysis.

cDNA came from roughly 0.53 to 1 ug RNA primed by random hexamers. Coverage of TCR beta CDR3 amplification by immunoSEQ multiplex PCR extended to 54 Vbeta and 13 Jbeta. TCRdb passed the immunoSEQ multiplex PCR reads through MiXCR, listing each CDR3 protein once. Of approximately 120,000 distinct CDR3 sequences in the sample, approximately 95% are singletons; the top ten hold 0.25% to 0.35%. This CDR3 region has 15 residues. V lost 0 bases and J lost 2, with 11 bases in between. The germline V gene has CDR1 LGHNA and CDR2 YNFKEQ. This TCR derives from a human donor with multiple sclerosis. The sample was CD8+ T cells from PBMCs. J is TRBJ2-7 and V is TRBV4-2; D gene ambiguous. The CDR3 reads CASSQERLLTYEQYF. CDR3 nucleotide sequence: TGTGCCAGCAGCCAAGAAAGACTTCTGACCTACGAGCAGTACTTC.